This record covers a single T cell receptor (beta chain). The antigen is unknown. The data were produced by immunoSEQ multiplex PCR, yet TCRdb's version contains in-frame clones alone and is incomplete. The table has about 48,000 clones, approximately 83% seen once. The entry originates in a study of early stage breast cancer tumors. Whole-study results and caveats: Chain pairing and CD4, CD8 or FOXP3 expression were not captured. Blood repertoires resembled normal breast more than tumor.

The sequenced sample was blood. The TCR was taken from a person in their fifties with breast cancer.

CDR3 sequence reads: CSVRGLAGGETQYF. The CDR3, as DNA: TGCAGCGTGCGGGGACTAGCGGGCGGAGAGACCCAGTACTTC. The chain has TRBV29-1 and TRBJ2-5, with 12 bases aligning to TRBD2. The J segment lost 4 bases and the V segment lost 6 bases, leaving 6 bases of the junction unmatched. Germline CDR1 is SQVTM and CDR2 is ANQGSEA. This CDR3 is 14 amino acids long.